The entry below gives a single TCR beta chain sequence along with its context. Its antigen is as yet unknown. CDR3 length equals 14 residues. After removal of 3 bases from V and 6 bases from J, the junction contained 6 bases not matched to a gene. Germline loops: CDR1 SNHLY, CDR2 FYNNEI. TCRdb processed the 5' RACE reads anew with MiXCR; each CDR3 protein has one entry. This sample carries roughly 450,000 distinct CDR3 sequences, approximately 26% of them seen once, and the ten largest clones take about 0.89%. The source of the sample is a study of CD8 T cells in ankylosing spondylitis. Study results and caveats: Characteristic, it appeared, of ankylosing spondylitis blood was a TCR beta motif of about eight highly homologous variants. A number of the motif variants had already been described in reactive arthritis synovial fluid and blood.

The sequence was obtained from a male donor with ankylosing spondylitis. The rearrangement links TRBV2 to TRBJ1-2; 8 bases agree with TRBD1. The sequenced material came from blood, either unsorted or a sorted T cell fraction (not recorded which). The CDR3 spells CASSELTGEDGYTF. The CDR3 DNA reads TGTGCCAGCAGTGAGCTGACAGGGGAGGATGGCTACACCTTC.